This T cell receptor (beta chain) derives from a study of early T cells in non-severe SARS-CoV-2 infection (dated by TCRdb to the early 2020s). In the study overall: Because TCR sequencing relied on bulk RNA taken from unsorted whole blood, pairing of alpha and beta chains was not possible. The study at large found these results: VDJdb matching was skewed toward anti-spike CD8 responses and likely underestimated virus-specific expansions, missing private and CD4 specificities.

Libraries were constructed by 5' RACE. The sequencing machine was a NextSeq 500. Unique molecular identifiers were attached to individual cDNA molecules in the TCR library protocol so that sequencing error and PCR bias could be corrected. TCR alpha and beta chains were both sequenced, and the abundances of alpha and beta sequences in each sample were closely correlated with each other. As for the original processing: Decombinator V4 was used to perform V gene, J gene and CDR3 annotation of TCR sequences. Expanded TCRs were defined as changing significantly between any two time points under a Poisson model with p below 0.0001. TCR abundances were normalised to the total number of TCRs sequenced in each sample and reported as counts per million. TRAV1-2 paired with TRAJ12, TRAJ20 or TRAJ33 defined MAIT TCRs, while TRAV10 paired with TRAJ18 defined iNKT TCRs. VDJdb, accessed 1 November 2021, was searched for CMV, EBV and SARS-CoV-2 annotated TCRs, with TCRs annotated for multiple antigens excluded. TCRdb reworked the public reads: Q25 trimming with fastp, MiXCR clone assembly, productive beta chains retained. Each entry is one CDR3 protein sequence, shown with its most common DNA and genes. TCRdb, not the authors, supplied the V and J calls. The sample yields under 95,000 distinct CDR3 sequences; 14% to 15% were counted once. The ten largest make up less than 6% of the sample.

Set within a cohort of healthcare workers in London, UK, this nested case-control study involved weekly PCR testing of nasopharyngeal swabs along with blood sampling. Healthcare workers were recruited during the week of the UK lockdown, between 23 and 31 March 2020, and followed weekly for up to roughly 16 weeks. The CDR3 holds 17 amino acids from the cysteine to the phenylalanine. Only the CDR3 region is kept as DNA, spanning 51 bases read in frame from base 1. Via the germline V gene, CDR1 is SGHRS and CDR2 YFSETQ. V lost 0 bases and J lost 2 bases, and the count of bases not matched to a germline gene is 8. There are a few counts of this clonotype. Which antigen it targets is not known. No base-level quality is on record; no much larger clone is a single base apart.

Recombination connected TRBV5-1 to TRBJ2-3, with TRBD2 identical over 8 junction bases. The source of this sequence is an adult who was a healthcare worker with PCR-confirmed SARS-CoV-2 infection or an uninfected control (not recorded which). The sample was whole blood. At the DNA level, the sequence is TGCGCCAGCAGCTTGGCCTCACTAGCGGTGAACACAGATACGCAGTATTTT. Its translation reads: CASSLASLAVNTDTQYF. The reference TRBV5-1 and TRBJ2-3 proteins fill in what lies around the CDR3, so the full variable domain reads KAGVTQTPRYLIKTRGQQVTLSCSPISGHRSVSWYQQTPGQGLQFLFEYFSETQRNKGNFPGRFSGRQFSNSRSEMNVSTLELGDSALYLCASSLASLAVNTDTQYFGPGTRLTVL.